Below, 19 T cell receptor beta chains from the same sample are listed, as sequenced in a study of shared clonotypes between healthy human individuals. TCRdb keeps only in-frame clones here, not all; method: immunoSEQ multiplex PCR. The repertoire holds under 850,000 clones, with 55% to 75% as singletons. The sample consisted of memory CD4+ T cells sorted from blood. Subset here: CD45RA-negative fraction. The receptors shown here come from a woman in her twenties or thirties in good health.

This sequence joins TRBV5-8 and TRBJ1-3; D ambiguous. Trimming cost V 0 bases and J 0 bases, with 10 bases left between them. Looked up from germline, CDR1 is SGHTS and CDR2 is YDEGEE. The CDR3 has 16 residues. Written as DNA, the CDR3 is TGTGCCAGCAGCTTGGGGGCCTCTAGCTCTGGAAACACCATATATTTT. As protein: CASSLGASSSGNTIYF.

The chain couples TRBV5-1 to TRBJ2-7; possible D gene TRBD2, 5 bases. Germline lookup yields CDR1 SGHRS and CDR2 YFSETQ. Trimming shortened V by 2 bases and J by 6 bases, and 9 bases separated the two germline ends. The length of the CDR3 is 12 residues. In DNA, the CDR3 is TGCGCCAGCAGCTTCGATGGGAGCGAGCAGTACTTC. As protein: CASSFDGSEQYF.

The J gene is TRBJ2-3, the V gene TRBV6-1, with unresolved D. Per germline, CDR1 MNHNS and CDR2 SASEGT. CDR3 length equals 16 residues. V dropped 0 bases and J dropped 3 bases, with 13 bases sitting between them. The CDR3 DNA is TGTGCCAGCAGTGAAGCGGCCTCTTCTCTGACAGATACGCAGTATTTT. Its translation is CASSEAASSLTDTQYF.

As for this clone: The same CDR3 can be traced to other DNA sequences in this sample. CDR3 protein: CASSPSSGSSYNEQFF. The CDR3 DNA sequence: TGTGCCAGCTCACCATCTAGCGGGAGCTCCTACAATGAGCAGTTCTTC. The chain combines TRBV18 with TRBJ2-1; TRBD2 aligns across 10 bases. The CDR3 extends over 16 amino acids. The junction had 1 base not matched to a gene; V was cut back by 2 bases and J by 0 bases. Germline V gives CDR1 KGHSH, CDR2 LQKENI.

This clone was recorded a few times. Within the sample, other DNA sequences also encode this same CDR3. CDR3 protein: CASSLEGAGNQPQHF. In DNA form, the CDR3 reads TGCGCCAGCAGCTTGGAGGGGGCTGGCAATCAGCCCCAGCATTTT. V and J are TRBV5-1 and TRBJ1-5; 7 bases map to TRBD1. The CDR3 length is 15 residues. CDR1 and CDR2 (germline): SGHRS, YFSETQ. V lost 0 bases to trimming and J lost 2 bases; unmatched junction nucleotides: 2.

Here the CDR3 reads CASSLYSSRDGEKLFF. As DNA, the CDR3 is TGTGCCAGCAGTTTATATAGTTCCAGGGACGGCGAAAAACTGTTTTTT. This rearrangement joins TRBV27 to TRBJ1-4; D is possibly TRBD1 (5 bases). This CDR3 is 16 amino acids long. Trimming cost V 1 base and J 8 bases, with 17 bases left between them. CDR1 is MNHEY, CDR2 SMNVEV, per germline (reference sequence).

The V call is TRBV14, the J call TRBJ2-5; D is undetermined. CDR1 SGHDN and CDR2 FVKESK come from the germline V gene. Trimming removed 3 bases at V and 3 bases at J, with 5 bases between. The CDR3 extends over 12 amino acids. The CDR3: CASSHGEETQYF. CDR3 nucleotides: TGTGCCAGCAGCCACGGAGAAGAGACCCAGTACTTC. Filled out from reference TRBV14 and TRBJ2-5, the complete variable domain reads EAGVTQFPSHSVIEKGQTVTLRCDPISGHDNLYWYRRVMGKEIKFLLHFVKESKQDESGMPNNRFLAERTGGTYSTLKVQPAELEDSGVYFCASSHGEETQYFGPGTRLLVL.

A word on this clone: A single base separates this from a much larger clone, so it may be a read error. This specimen includes other DNA sequences encoding the same CDR3. This chain connects TRBV19 to TRBJ2-3; the match to TRBD2 covers 9 bases. The length of the CDR3 is 14 residues. Unmatched junction bases numbered 3, after V lost 8 bases and J lost 0 bases. The germline gives CDR1 LNHDA, CDR2 SQIVND (reference sequence). In DNA form, the CDR3 reads TGTGCCAGTCGTACTAGCGGGAGCACAGATACGCAGTATTTT. Translation gives CASRTSGSTDTQYF. Drawing the rest from reference TRBV19 and TRBJ2-3, the complete variable domain is DGGITQSPKYLFRKEGQNVTLSCEQNLNHDAMYWYRQDPGQGLRLIYYSQIVNDFQKGDIAEGYSVSREKKESFPLTVTSAQKNPTAFYLCASRTSGSTDTQYFGPGTRLTVL.

The gene calls are TRBV4-2 and TRBJ1-4, with D tentatively TRBD1 (5 bases). Germline-derived CDR1 and CDR2 are LGHNA and YNFKEQ. V lost 5 bases and J 3 bases, leaving 13 bases between the germline ends. This CDR3 region has 15 residues. The CDR3 DNA reads as TGTGCCAGCAGCTTGGGAGGGGTCTCTAATGAAAAACTGTTTTTT. Translated: CASSLGGVSNEKLFF.

The chain couples TRBV27 to TRBJ2-1, with unresolved D. This CDR3 has 10 residues. The germline CDR1 and CDR2 sequences are MNHEY and SMNVEV (reference sequence). Between the trimmed V and J ends, which lost 8 bases and 9 bases, there was a span of 8 bases. The CDR3: CASGRPEQFF. The CDR3 bases are TGTGCCAGCGGGCGACCTGAGCAGTTCTTC.

The DNA for the CDR3 is TGTGCCAGCACCCGGACTAGCGGGACTTCCTACAATGAGCAGTTCTTC. Translating it yields CASTRTSGTSYNEQFF. V and J are TRBV7-6 and TRBJ2-1, with TRBD2 matching 12 bases. Germline-derived CDR1 and CDR2 are SGHVS and FNYEAQ. V lost 7 bases to trimming and J lost 1 base; unmatched junction nucleotides: 5. The CDR3 contains 16 residues.

This clone has just one count. This specimen includes other DNA sequences encoding the same CDR3. The chain employs TRBV2 and TRBJ2-5; D ambiguous. The germline V gene has CDR1 SNHLY and CDR2 FYNNEI. The length of the CDR3 is 11 residues. Trimming cost V 8 bases and J 1 base, with 5 bases left between them. CDR3 bases: TGTGCCAGCTCCCCCCAAGAGACCCAGTACTTC. Its protein product is CASSPQETQYF.

A word on this clone: With a much larger clone just one base away, this may be a read error. The gene calls are TRBV6-6 and TRBJ2-2, with 12 bases lining up with TRBD2. Germline-derived CDR1 and CDR2 are MNHNY and SVGAGI (reference sequence). The CDR3 runs 15 residues. V shed 5 bases, J shed 6 bases, and the junction held 4 bases outside the gene matches. The CDR3 sequence is CASSETSGSPGELFF. CDR3 nucleotides: TGTGCCAGCAGTGAGACTAGCGGGAGTCCCGGGGAGCTGTTTTTT.

This clone was observed once. The genes are TRBV6-5 and TRBJ2-1, with a weak D call TRBD1 (6 bases). The CDR3 covers 12 residues. CDR1 and CDR2 (germline): MNHEY, SVGAGI. With 6 bases removed from V and 11 bases from J, the gap between germline ends came to 14 bases. Written as DNA, the CDR3 is TGTGCCAGCAGCCAAACCCAGGGGAAGCAGTTCTTC. It yields the protein CASSQTQGKQFF.

The chain is built from TRBV5-1 and TRBJ2-5, with 8 bases that match TRBD1. Trimming cost V 4 bases and J 3 bases; bases outside gene matches: 5. Germline V lookup: CDR1 SGHRS, CDR2 YFSETQ. CDR3 length: 14 amino acids. The CDR3 loop is CASSPGQAEETQYF. CDR3 coding DNA: TGCGCCAGCAGCCCGGGACAGGCGGAAGAGACCCAGTACTTC.

This clone was seen only a few times. The rearrangement joins TRBV5-6 to TRBJ1-4, with D perhaps TRBD1 (5 bases). Trimming removed 0 bases from V and 8 bases from J, with 8 bases in between. The germline gives CDR1 SGHDT, CDR2 YYEEEE. This CDR3 is 13 amino acids long. The CDR3 sequence is CASSLVAGEKLFF. CDR3 DNA sequence: TGTGCCAGCAGCTTGGTGGCAGGGGAAAAACTGTTTTTT.

This clone was seen a few times. The chain couples TRBV5-1 to TRBJ2-1, with 10 positions matching TRBD2. The V gene's germline CDR1 is SGHRS and CDR2 YFSETQ. The CDR3 runs to 15 residues. With V trimmed by 4 bases and J by 2 bases, 3 bases remained unmatched. The CDR3 DNA is TGCGCCAGCAGCACTAGCGGGATCACCTACAATGAGCAGTTCTTC. Its protein product is CASSTSGITYNEQFF.

The genes are TRBV2 and TRBJ2-1; 9 nucleotides align to TRBD1. The junction had 1 base not matched to a gene; V was cut back by 7 bases and J by 6 bases. The length of the CDR3 is 12 residues. In germline, CDR1 is SNHLY, CDR2 FYNNEI. CDR3 bases: TGTGCCAGCAAGGGACAGGGCAATGAGCAGTTCTTC. It yields the protein CASKGQGNEQFF.

This clone was recorded once. The chain joins TRBV28 to TRBJ2-5; D not resolved. The V end lost 3 bases, the J end lost 7 bases, and 12 bases lay between the germline ends. The CDR3 runs 13 residues. CDR1 is MDHEN and CDR2 is SYDVKM in the germline V gene. The CDR3, as DNA: TGTGCCAGCAGTTTGCGTATGATTGGGACCCAGTACTTC. Residues: CASSLRMIGTQYF.